This T cell receptor (beta chain) is drawn from a study of T-cell memory formation after mild COVID-19. The study's findings and limits: The study found balanced CD4/CD8 in clones contracting day 15 to 85 and a CD4+ lean in later expanders. Largely, contracting CD4+ clones fell within CM and EM, and contracting CD8+ clones within EMRA.

CDR3 length equals 14 residues. The V and J ends lost 3 bases and 0 bases respectively, with 8 bases between them. Germline-derived CDR1 and CDR2 are LNHDA and SQIVND (reference sequence). With respect to this clonotype: What it binds is unknown.

One entry per CDR3 protein results from TCRdb running MiXCR on the 5' RACE reads. Of roughly 280,000 distinct CDR3 sequences in the sample, 15% to 20% were seen once. This sequence originates from a man younger than 35 who had mild COVID-19 (a few samples of this study predate the infection). Cell type and time point are not known. V and J are TRBV19 and TRBJ1-1; D call uncertain. Sample: PBMCs or a T cell subset sorted from them (not recorded which). For the CDR3, the DNA is TGTGCCAGTAGTATGGTGCTGATGAACACTGAAGCTTTCTTT. The encoded protein is CASSMVLMNTEAFF.